This T cell receptor beta chain was identified in a study of cytomegalovirus exposure and HLA in healthy donors. V trimming: 5 bases; J trimming: 7 bases; junction bases outside the gene matches: 9. CDR3 length: 16 amino acids. Looked up from germline, CDR1 is MNHEY and CDR2 is SMNVEV (reference sequence). The primer mix had 60 Vbeta and 13 Jbeta primers. The table came from immunoSEQ multiplex PCR; TCRdb's copy has only in-frame clones and leaves some out. There are 110,000 to 150,000 clones in the sample; over 60% occur only once, and 1.5% to 2% lies in the top ten. The specimen sequenced was PBMCs. The chain employs TRBV27 and TRBJ2-1; 12 positions agree with TRBD2. The receptor was isolated from a female donor in good health and CMV-seronegative. CDR3 DNA sequence: TGTGCCAGCAGTCCACGGCTAGCGGGGGGGTGGAATGAGCAGTTCTTC. This codes for CASSPRLAGGWNEQFF.